Listed below are T cell receptor beta chains from one sample, sequenced in a study of blood T cell repertoires in COVID-19. Repertoires were generated with immunoSEQ multiplex PCR, while TCRdb's copy carries only in-frame clones and drops some. The sample carries 200,000 or so clones, under 90% recorded once. The material sequenced was peripheral blood. Receptors originate from a man aged 25-40 years with active or convalescent COVID-19. Both conserved end residues are part of each CDR3. The D gene is left open where the match is weak. Size is omitted from some rows. Given values are once, few, many or a class for expanded clones.

D | size | J | V | DNA | CDR3
TRBD1 | few | TRBJ2-2 | TRBV6-5 | TGTGCCAGCAGCGACAGGGAAAGCGGGGAGCTGTTTTTT | CASSDRESGELFF
NA | once | TRBJ1-4 | TRBV3-1/TRBV3-2 | TGTGCCAGCAGCCAAGGGGCACACACCACCCGAGCAGGACTGTTTTTT | CASSQGAHTTRAGLFF
TRBD1 | NA | TRBJ2-1 | TRBV11-3 | TGTGCCAGCAGCCCTGACAGGGGGCGAGTACGCAATGAGCAGTTCTTC | CASSPDRGRVRNEQFF
NA | NA | TRBJ1-5 | TRBV10-3 | TGTGCCATCAGTGAGTTTGGACAAGCTTATCAGCCCCAGCATTTT | CAISEFGQAYQPQHF
TRBD2 | NA | TRBJ2-3 | TRBV11-3 | TGTGCCAGCAGCTCTCGGACTAGCGGGTTGAGCACAGATACGCAGTATTTT | CASSSRTSGLSTDTQYF
NA | NA | TRBJ1-2 | TRBV28 | TGTGCCAGCAGTTTTGGCATGGGCGGCTACACCTTC | CASSFGMGGYTF
TRBD1 | NA | TRBJ2-7 | TRBV4-3 | TGCGCCAGCAGCCAAGATCTGCCCGGACAGGGTCTCTACGAGCAGTACTTC | CASSQDLPGQGLYEQYF
NA | NA | TRBJ2-7 | TRBV7-9 | TGTGCCAGCAGCTTGGCCCTGGAGCTCTACGAGCAGTACTTC | CASSLALELYEQYF
NA | NA | TRBJ2-1 | TRBV29-1 | TGCAGCGTCCCTCTCGGCGGGAGCCAGGGGGAGCAGTTCTTC | CSVPLGGSQGEQFF
TRBD2 | NA | TRBJ2-1 | TRBV19 | TGTGCCAGTAGTATTCCGCCGAGCGGGGCTACCTACAATGAGCAGTTCTTC | CASSIPPSGATYNEQFF